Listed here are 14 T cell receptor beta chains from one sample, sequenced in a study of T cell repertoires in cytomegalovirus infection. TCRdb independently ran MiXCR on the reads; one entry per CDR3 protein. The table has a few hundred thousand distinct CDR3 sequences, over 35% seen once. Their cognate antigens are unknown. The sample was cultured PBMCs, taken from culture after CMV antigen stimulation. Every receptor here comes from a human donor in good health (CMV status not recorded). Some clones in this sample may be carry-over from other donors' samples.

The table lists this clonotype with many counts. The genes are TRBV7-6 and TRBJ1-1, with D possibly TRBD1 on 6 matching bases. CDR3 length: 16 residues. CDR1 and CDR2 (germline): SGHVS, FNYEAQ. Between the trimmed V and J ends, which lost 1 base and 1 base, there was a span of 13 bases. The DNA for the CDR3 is TGTGCCAGCAGCTTAGTAAGAACAGGGACGAACACTGAAGCTTTCTTT. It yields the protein CASSLVRTGTNTEAFF.

CDR3 region: CASSSLGFTQGETQYF. The CDR3 nucleotides are TGTGCCAGCAGTTCCCTGGGATTTACCCAGGGGGAGACCCAGTACTTC. The chain carries TRBV27 and TRBJ2-5; tentatively, D is TRBD1 (6 bases). CDR1 and CDR2 from the germline V gene are MNHEY and SMNVEV (reference sequence). V lost 4 bases and J lost 5, with 20 bases in between. CDR3 length: 16 amino acids.

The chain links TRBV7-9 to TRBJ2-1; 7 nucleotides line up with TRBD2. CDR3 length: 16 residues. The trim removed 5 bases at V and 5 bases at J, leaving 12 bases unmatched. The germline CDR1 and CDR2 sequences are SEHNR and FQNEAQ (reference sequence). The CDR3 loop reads CASSPEGEGLNNEQFF. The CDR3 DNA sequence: TGTGCCAGCAGCCCGGAAGGGGAGGGATTAAACAATGAGCAGTTCTTC.

The CDR3 loop reads CAIRGTQETQYF. CDR3 DNA sequence: TGTGCCATCAGGGGGACACAAGAGACCCAGTACTTC. The chain combines TRBV10-3 with TRBJ2-5, with D possibly TRBD1 on 6 matching bases. From germline, CDR1 is ENHRY and CDR2 SYGVKD. CDR3 length equals 12 residues. Trimming removed 6 bases from V and 2 bases from J, with 7 bases in between.

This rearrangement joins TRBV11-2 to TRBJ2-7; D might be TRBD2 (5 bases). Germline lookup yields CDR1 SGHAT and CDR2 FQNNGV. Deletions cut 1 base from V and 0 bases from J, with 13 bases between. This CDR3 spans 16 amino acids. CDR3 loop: CASSLVWRASSYEQYF. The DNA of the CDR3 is TGTGCCAGCAGCTTAGTCTGGCGGGCAAGCTCCTACGAGCAGTACTTC.

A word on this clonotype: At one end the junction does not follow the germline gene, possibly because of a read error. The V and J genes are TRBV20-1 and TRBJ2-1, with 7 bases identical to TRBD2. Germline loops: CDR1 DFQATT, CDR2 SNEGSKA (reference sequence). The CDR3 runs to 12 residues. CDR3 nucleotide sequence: TGCAGTGCTAGAGAGTGGGGAGGGCCCCAGTTGTTC. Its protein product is CSAREWGGPQLF.

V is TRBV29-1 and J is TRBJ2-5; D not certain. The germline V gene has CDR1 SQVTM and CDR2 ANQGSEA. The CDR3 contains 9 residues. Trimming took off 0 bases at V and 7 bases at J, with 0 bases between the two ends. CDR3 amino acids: CSVEETQYF. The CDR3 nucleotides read TGCAGCGTTGAAGAGACCCAGTACTTC. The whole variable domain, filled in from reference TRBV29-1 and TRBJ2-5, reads SAVISQKPSRDICQRGTSLTIQCQVDSQVTMMFWYRQQPGQSLTLIATANQGSEATYESGFVIDKFPISRPNLTFSTLTVSNMSPEDSSIYLCSVEETQYFGPGTRLLVL.

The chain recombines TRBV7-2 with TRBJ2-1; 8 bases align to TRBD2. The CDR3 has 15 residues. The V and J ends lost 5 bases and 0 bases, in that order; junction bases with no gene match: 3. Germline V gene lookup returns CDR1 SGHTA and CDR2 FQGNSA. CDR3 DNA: TGTGCCAGCAGCGCGACTAGCGTCTCCTACAATGAGCAGTTCTTC. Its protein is CASSATSVSYNEQFF.

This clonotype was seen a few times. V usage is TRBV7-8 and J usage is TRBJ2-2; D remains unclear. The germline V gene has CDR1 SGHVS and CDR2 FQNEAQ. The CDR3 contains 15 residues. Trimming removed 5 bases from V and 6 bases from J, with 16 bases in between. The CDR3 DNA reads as TGTGCCAGCAGCCGCACTCGTAGCCTGTCCGGGGAGCTGTTTTTT. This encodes CASSRTRSLSGELFF.

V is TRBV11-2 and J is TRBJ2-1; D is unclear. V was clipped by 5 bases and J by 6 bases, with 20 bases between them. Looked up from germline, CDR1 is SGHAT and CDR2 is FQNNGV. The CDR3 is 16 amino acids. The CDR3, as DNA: TGTGCCAGCAGCCCCAGTTTAGGTTTAGGTGTCAATGAGCAGTTCTTC. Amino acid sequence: CASSPSLGLGVNEQFF.

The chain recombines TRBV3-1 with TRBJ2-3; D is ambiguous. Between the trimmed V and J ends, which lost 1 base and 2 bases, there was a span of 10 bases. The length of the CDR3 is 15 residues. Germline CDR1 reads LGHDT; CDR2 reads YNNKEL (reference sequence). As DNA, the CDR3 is TGTGCCAGCAGCCAAGGCTGGCAGGTCACAGATACGCAGTATTTT. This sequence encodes CASSQGWQVTDTQYF.

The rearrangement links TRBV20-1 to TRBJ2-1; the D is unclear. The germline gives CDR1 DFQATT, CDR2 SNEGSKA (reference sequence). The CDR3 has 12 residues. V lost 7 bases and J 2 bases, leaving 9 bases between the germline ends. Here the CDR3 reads CSGVSPYNEQFF. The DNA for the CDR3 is TGCAGTGGAGTTAGTCCCTACAATGAGCAGTTCTTC.

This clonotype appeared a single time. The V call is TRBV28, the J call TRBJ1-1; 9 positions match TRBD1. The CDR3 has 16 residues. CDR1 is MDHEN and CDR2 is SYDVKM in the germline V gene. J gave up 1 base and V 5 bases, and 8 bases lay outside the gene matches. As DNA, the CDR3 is TGTGCCAGCAGTGACCCTAGACAGGGGGGGAACACTGAAGCTTTCTTT. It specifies CASSDPRQGGNTEAFF.

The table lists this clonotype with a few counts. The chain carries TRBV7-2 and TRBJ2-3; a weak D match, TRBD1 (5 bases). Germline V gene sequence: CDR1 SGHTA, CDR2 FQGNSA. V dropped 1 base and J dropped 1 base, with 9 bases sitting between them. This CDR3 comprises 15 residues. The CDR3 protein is CASSLDLGRTDTQYF. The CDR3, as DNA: TGTGCCAGCAGCTTAGATCTGGGGCGCACAGATACGCAGTATTTT. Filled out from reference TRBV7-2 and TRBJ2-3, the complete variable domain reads GAGVSQSPSNKVTEKGKDVELRCDPISGHTALYWYRQSLGQGLEFLIYFQGNSAPDKSGLPSDRFSAERTGGSVSTLTIQRTQQEDSAVYLCASSLDLGRTDTQYFGPGTRLTVL.